This record concerns one T cell receptor beta chain sequence. Antigen specificity is unknown. Baseline was the first blood sampling point, followed by cycle 4 day 1 and cycle 7 day 1. The ends lost 6 bases at V and 2 bases at J; junction bases unmatched: 6. The CDR3 sequence is 15 residues long. Germline V gene sequence: CDR1 MNHEY, CDR2 SMNVEV (reference sequence). This entry is derived from a study of OX40 agonist ivuxolimab in advanced cancers. General study points: What antigens the expanded peripheral T cells recognized was never established.

Only in-frame clones appear in the TCRdb table, and some are missing; sequencing was by immunoSEQ multiplex PCR. This repertoire shows 75,000 to 90,000 clones, roughly 89% found once; its top ten account for 0.6% to 0.7%. The clonotype originates from an adult with an advanced solid tumor such as melanoma, head and neck, liver or kidney cancer. This chain joins TRBV27 and TRBJ2-2; 7 bases are a match to TRBD1. Sequences were derived from CD4+ or CD8+ T cells sorted from blood, sampled in a trial of the OX40 agonist ivuxolimab. Here the CDR3 reads CASSLGTANTGELFF. CDR3 coding DNA: TGTGCCAGCAGCCTCGGGACAGCTAACACCGGGGAGCTGTTTTTT.